Shown below are 15 T cell receptor beta chains from a single sample sequenced in a study of T cell responses to AZD1222 COVID-19 vaccine (dated by TCRdb to the early 2020s). Explained via the paper, the time point label denotes: baseline before first vaccination. To prepare the library, the immunoSEQ multiplex PCR assay was applied. TCRdb took this table from immuneACCESS and kept in-frame rearrangements with V and J called. Such tables lack part of the clones; where checked against another copy, unresolved V genes explain under half of the gap, and the rest is unexplained. For this sample the table gives over 100,000 clones, of which roughly nine tenths were detected only once. The top ten hold approximately 4.2% of the sample. The sample consisted of peripheral blood, taken on day 0 of AZD1222 vaccination. Every receptor here comes from an adult in good health.

The chain combines TRBV28 with TRBJ2-7; D is perhaps TRBD2 (7 bases). Trimming removed 7 bases from V and 7 bases from J, with 23 bases in between. The CDR3 length is 15 residues. Germline V CDR1 and CDR2: MDHEN, SYDVKM. The CDR3 is CASTNGGASSREQYF. The CDR3 bases are TGTGCCAGCACTAATGGGGGGGCCAGCTCGAGGGAGCAGTACTTC.

The V call is TRBV7-3, the J call TRBJ2-7; D uncertain. Germline CDR1 SGHTA, CDR2 FQGTGA. The CDR3 sequence is 13 residues long. The V end was cut by 0 bases, the J end by 5 bases, with 8 bases between. The DNA for the CDR3 is TGTGCCAGCAGCTTAACTTGGGGAAACGAGCAGTACTTC. Amino acid sequence: CASSLTWGNEQYF.

This clone showed up just once. This chain links TRBV5-1 with TRBJ1-5; maybe TRBD1 (5 bases). Between the trimmed V and J ends, which lost 0 bases and 9 bases, there was a span of 16 bases. Germline V gene data show CDR1 as SGHRS and CDR2 as YFSETQ. The CDR3 contains 15 residues. DNA of the CDR3: TGCGCCAGCAGCTTGGACGGCCATGAGGGACGGCCCCAGCATTTT. Amino acids: CASSLDGHEGRPQHF.

This chain uses TRBV5-5 with TRBJ1-4; no firm D call. Germline V gene data show CDR1 as SGHKS and CDR2 as YYEKEE (reference sequence). V was clipped by 1 base and J by 8 bases, with 15 bases between them. CDR3 length: 15 residues. The CDR3 protein is CASSLPPPGGEKLFF. As DNA, the CDR3 is TGTGCCAGCAGCTTGCCTCCACCAGGTGGGGAAAAACTGTTTTTT.

A single count supports this clone. DNA for the CDR3: TGTGCCAGCAGTTATGAAAGGGACAGGACCTCTAACTATGGCTACACCTTC. Its translation: CASSYERDRTSNYGYTF. The V and J genes are TRBV6-2 or TRBV6-3 and TRBJ1-2, with 8 bases matching TRBD1. The ends lost 3 bases at V and 0 bases at J; junction bases unmatched: 9. In germline, CDR1 is MNHEY, CDR2 SVGEGT. The CDR3 is made up of 17 amino acids.

This rearrangement joins TRBV7-8 to TRBJ1-3, with D possibly being TRBD1 (6 bases). Germline lookup yields CDR1 SGHVS and CDR2 FQNEAQ. Trimming left V 5 bases short and J 0 bases short, with 11 bases between. The CDR3 covers 15 residues. The CDR3 nucleotides read TGTGCCAGCAGCCCACGGGACATCTCTGGAAACACCATATATTTT. Its protein is CASSPRDISGNTIYF.

This clone has a handful of counts. The chain couples TRBV5-1 to TRBJ2-1; TRBD1 matches 11 bases. Germline trimming cut 3 bases from V and 7 bases from J; bases unmatched to any gene: 9. Germline V gene lookup returns CDR1 SGHRS and CDR2 YFSETQ. The CDR3 has 16 residues. DNA of the CDR3: TGCGCCAGCAGCTACGACCACGGACAGGGGGCAAATGAGCAGTTCTTC. Translation gives CASSYDHGQGANEQFF.

The chain combines TRBV6-6 with TRBJ1-2; tentatively, D is TRBD1 (5 bases). The CDR3 is 14 amino acids. The V gene lost 5 bases and the J gene lost 7 bases, with 17 bases spanning the gap. The germline CDR1 and CDR2 sequences are MNHNY and SVGAGI (reference sequence). CDR3 in DNA: TGTGCCAGCAGTGCGGACACCGGCCTAGCTGGCTACACCTTC. Translated: CASSADTGLAGYTF.

The rearrangement links TRBV5-1 to TRBJ2-5; 7 nucleotides agree with TRBD1. The CDR3 is 15 residues long. From germline, CDR1 is SGHRS and CDR2 YFSETQ. V gave up 4 bases and J gave up 0 bases; unmatched junction bases: 6. CDR3 in amino acids: CASSLGDRHQETQYF. The DNA of the CDR3 is TGCGCCAGCAGCCTGGGGGACAGACACCAAGAGACCCAGTACTTC.

This sequence joins TRBV5-4 and TRBJ1-6; no clear D. Between the trimmed V and J ends, which lost 1 base and 7 bases, there was a span of 15 bases. The CDR3 totals 16 residues. CDR1 and CDR2 from the germline V gene are SGHNT and YYREEE (reference sequence). The CDR3 sequence is CASSLLPGAKNSPLHF. CDR3 nucleotide sequence: TGTGCCAGCAGCTTGTTACCAGGCGCGAAAAATTCACCCCTCCACTTT.

This chain connects TRBV2 to TRBJ2-7; D not resolved. With 6 bases removed from V and 4 bases from J, the gap between germline ends came to 10 bases. This CDR3 contains 12 residues. Germline values: CDR1 SNHLY, CDR2 FYNNEI. CDR3 nucleotides: TGTGCCAGCAGCCAGAGGTCTTACGAGCAGTACTTC. Amino acids: CASSQRSYEQYF.

This chain uses TRBV3-1 (or the pseudogene TRBV3-2) with TRBJ2-7; D may be TRBD1 (5 bases). The germline CDR1 and CDR2 sequences are LGHDT and YNNKEL (reference sequence). The CDR3 length is 16 residues. Trimming removed 2 bases from V and 2 bases from J, with 16 bases in between. CDR3 in amino acids: CASSQRTQWATYEQYF. The CDR3 coding sequence is TGTGCCAGCAGCCAACGGACACAATGGGCAACCTACGAGCAGTACTTC.

CDR3 protein: CASSSPVARPDTEAFF. The DNA for the CDR3 is TGTGCCAGCAGCTCCCCAGTAGCGCGGCCCGACACTGAAGCTTTCTTT. The chain links TRBV7-7 to TRBJ1-1; D remains unclear. The V end lost 4 bases, the J end lost 3 bases, and 18 bases lay between the germline ends. CDR1 and CDR2 (germline): SSHAT, FNYEAQ (reference sequence). This CDR3 has 16 residues.

The chain couples TRBV3-1 (or the pseudogene TRBV3-2) to TRBJ1-3; unclear D gene. There are 15 residues in the CDR3. Per the germline V gene, CDR1 is LGHDT and CDR2 is YNNKEL (reference sequence). The V end lost 1 base, the J end lost 1 base, and 8 bases lay between the germline ends. This CDR3 is CASSQVILSGNTIYF. Written as DNA, the CDR3 is TGTGCCAGCAGCCAAGTTATACTATCTGGAAACACCATATATTTT.

Here the CDR3 DNA reads TGTGCCAGCAGCTTAGCGGGACAGCAAGATACGCAGTATTTT. It translates to CASSLAGQQDTQYF. This rearrangement joins TRBV7-9 to TRBJ2-3; 7 bases fit TRBD1. Germline V lookup: CDR1 SEHNR, CDR2 FQNEAQ (reference sequence). The CDR3 consists of 14 residues. After removal of 0 bases from V and 5 bases from J, the junction contained 2 bases not matched to a gene.